This T cell receptor (beta chain) was found in a study of cytotoxic CD8 clonotypes in ibrutinib-treated CLL. Study information: Patient counts were about twelve relapsed/refractory, under 16 treatment-naive and around 18 IGHV unmutated.

TCRdb's copy holds only in-frame clones and misses some; the assay was immunoSEQ multiplex PCR. Found here are 35,000 to 40,000 clones, about 70% of them singletons; the top ten hold roughly 9.1%. Cryopreserved PBMCs supplied about 2 micrograms of genomic DNA for TCR beta libraries. Findings and caveats of the study: Exceeding age-matched healthy donors, baseline clonality also tracked the counts of circulating CD8+ T cells. Clonality was elevated at ibrutinib response and had returned toward baseline at progression.

Of note for this clone: The antigen is not known.

The J segment lost 0 bases and the V segment lost 10 bases, leaving 8 bases of the junction unmatched. The CDR3 contains 16 residues. CDR1 is ENHRY, CDR2 SYGVKD, per germline. This sample comprised PBMCs, obtained at disease progression, from a patient treated with ibrutinib. The chain couples TRBV10-3 to TRBJ1-3; TRBD1 matches 11 bases. The receptor comes from a human donor with chronic lymphocytic leukemia. CDR3 loop: CATGDRGLPSGNTIYF. CDR3 in DNA: TGTGCCACTGGGGACAGGGGGTTACCCTCTGGAAACACCATATATTTT.